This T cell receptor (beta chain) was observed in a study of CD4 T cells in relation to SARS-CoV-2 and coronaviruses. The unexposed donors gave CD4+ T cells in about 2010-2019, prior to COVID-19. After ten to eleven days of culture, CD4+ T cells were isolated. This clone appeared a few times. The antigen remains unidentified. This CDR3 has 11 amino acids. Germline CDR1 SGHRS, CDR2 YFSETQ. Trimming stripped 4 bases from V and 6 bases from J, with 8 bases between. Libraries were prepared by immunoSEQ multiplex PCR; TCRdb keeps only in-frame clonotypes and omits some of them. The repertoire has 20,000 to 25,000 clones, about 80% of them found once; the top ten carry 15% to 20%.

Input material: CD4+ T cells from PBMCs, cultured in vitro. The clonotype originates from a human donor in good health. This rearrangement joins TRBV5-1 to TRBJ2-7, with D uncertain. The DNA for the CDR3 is TGCGCCAGCAGCCAAAATACCGAGCAGTACTTC. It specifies CASSQNTEQYF.